The 29 T cell receptor beta chains listed next were all sequenced from one sample in a study of T cells in women clearing cervical HPV infection. The protocol was immunoSEQ multiplex PCR, while the TCRdb copy is restricted to in-frame clones and leaves out a portion. This sample's table reports under 45,000 clones. Sequenced: blood buffy coat. The receptors here all came from a woman aged 18 to 75 with a cervical HPV16 infection that either progressed to CIN3+ or cleared (not recorded which).

Details on this clone: The read halts 3 residues ahead of the CDR3 end, with the missing end drawn from the germline J gene. This sequence joins TRBV5-1 and TRBJ1-2; D remains unclear. Germline V CDR1 and CDR2: SGHRS, YFSETQ. Trimming took 0 bases from V and 4 from J, leaving 7 bases between them. The CDR3 extends over 13 amino acids. CDR3 loop: CASSLGQSYGYTF. The CDR3 bases that were read are TGCGCCAGCAGCTTGGGGCAGAGCTATGGC.

Comment on this clone: Read data end 3 residues before the CDR3 end; the end is taken from the germline J gene. The chain joins TRBV7-2 to TRBJ2-7; tentative D call: TRBD1 (5 bases). Germline CDR1 SGHTA, CDR2 FQGNSA. CDR3 length: 15 amino acids. Trimming removed 1 base from V and 2 bases from J, with 12 bases in between. The CDR3: CASSLGAGNTYEQYF. The sequenced part of the CDR3 DNA is TGTGCCAGCAGCTTAGGGGCAGGGAATACCTACGAG.

In regard to this clone: Read sequence stops 3 residues before the CDR3 end, and the germline J gene provides the missing end. This sequence joins TRBV10-3 and TRBJ1-5; the match to TRBD1 covers 7 bases. J lost 7 bases, V lost 4 bases, and 7 bases had no gene match. Germline V CDR1 and CDR2: ENHRY, SYGVKD. The CDR3 loop spans 14 amino acids. The CDR3 here is CAISATGSRQPQHF. The part of the CDR3 DNA that was read is TGTGCCATCAGTGCGACAGGGAGTAGGCAGCCC.

On this clone itself: The read finishes 3 residues shy of the CDR3 end, and the germline J gene is used to complete it. The chain uses TRBV27 and TRBJ2-7; no firm D call. V was pared by 2 bases and J by 1 base, with 6 bases between. Germline values: CDR1 MNHEY, CDR2 SMNVEV (reference sequence). The CDR3 has 13 amino acids. The sequenced CDR3 bases are TGTGCCAGCAGTTTAACTAAGTCCTACGAG. Protein sequence: CASSLTKSYE. Given in full, the CDR3 is CASSLTKSYEQYF.

Notes on this clone: The read terminates 3 residues ahead of where the CDR3 ends, so the germline J gene completes it. The rearrangement joins TRBV30 to TRBJ1-4; perhaps TRBD1 as D (5 bases). CDR1 and CDR2 (germline): GTSNPN, SVGIG (reference sequence). Trimming stripped 3 bases from V and 4 bases from J, with 18 bases between. The CDR3 has 16 residues. CDR3 DNA (partial): TGTGCCTGGAGGCCAGGGTTGTCAGGAATTAATGAAAAA. Translated, it gives CAWRPGLSGINEK. The whole CDR3 protein is CAWRPGLSGINEKLFF.

On this clone: With the read ending 3 residues before the CDR3 end, the germline J gene is used to fill in that end. This sequence joins TRBV7-6 and TRBJ2-2; 7 nucleotides match TRBD2. Germline lookup yields CDR1 SGHVS and CDR2 FNYEAQ. Unmatched junction bases numbered 3, after V lost 5 bases and J lost 0 bases. This CDR3 contains 15 residues. This chain's CDR3 is CASSPGGTNTGELFF. The covered CDR3 bases are TGTGCCAGCAGCCCCGGGGGGACGAACACCGGGGAG.

About this clone itself: The CDR3 is cut off 3 residues early in the read; its end comes from the germline J gene. V gene TRBV11-2 combines with J gene TRBJ2-1, with 9 bases that match TRBD1. CDR1 SGHAT and CDR2 FQNNGV come from the germline V gene. The CDR3 consists of 14 residues. Trimming took 7 bases from V and 8 from J; bases not matched to a gene: 9. CDR3 amino acids: CASKIQGAGDEQFF. Incomplete CDR3 DNA: TGTGCCAGCAAGATACAGGGGGCTGGCGATGAG. The variable domain in full, completed from reference TRBV11-2 and TRBJ2-1, reads EAGVAQSPRYKIIEKRQSVAFWCNPISGHATLYWYQQILGQGPKLLIQFQNNGVVDDSQLPKDRFSAERLKGVDSTLKIQPAKLEDSAVYLCASKIQGAGDEQFFGPGTRLTVL.

Points on this clone: The CDR3 is cut off 3 residues early in the read; its end comes from the germline J gene. This chain joins TRBV28 and TRBJ2-7; TRBD2 matches at 10 bases. The germline V gene has CDR1 MDHEN and CDR2 SYDVKM. This CDR3 has 15 residues. J lost 4 bases, V lost 5 bases, and 8 bases had no gene match. This chain's CDR3 is CASSASGLARYEQYF. The CDR3 DNA, read in part, is TGTGCCAGCAGTGCCTCGGGACTAGCGAGGTACGAG.

As concerns this clone: Read data end 3 residues before the CDR3 end; the end is taken from the germline J gene. This chain connects TRBV28 to TRBJ1-1, with 7 bases that match TRBD1. Looked up from germline, CDR1 is MDHEN and CDR2 is SYDVKM. This CDR3 contains 14 residues. V dropped 6 bases and J dropped 5; count of bases not matched to a gene: 9. CDR3 sequence reads: CASRRQGRWTEAFF. The DNA read from the CDR3 is TGTGCCAGCAGAAGACAGGGTCGGTGGACTGAA.

A note on this clone: The CDR3 end lies 3 residues beyond the end of the read and is filled in from the germline J gene. This chain links TRBV2 with TRBJ2-1; 9 bases are a match to TRBD1. The germline gives CDR1 SNHLY, CDR2 FYNNEI. The CDR3 covers 13 residues. Trimming took 11 bases from V and 5 from J; bases not matched to a gene: 7. The CDR3: CAFRTGVNNEQFF. The DNA read from the CDR3 is TGTGCCTTCCGGACAGGGGTGAACAATGAG.

Details on this clone: Coverage ceases 3 residues before the CDR3 finishes, and the germline J gene fills in the end. The V call is TRBV5-1, the J call TRBJ2-7; 10 bases are shared with TRBD2. The ends lost 0 bases at V and 2 bases at J; junction bases unmatched: 8. CDR1 and CDR2 (germline): SGHRS, YFSETQ. CDR3 length: 17 residues. CDR3: CASSLGVAGGYAYEQYF. The DNA read from the CDR3 is TGCGCCAGCAGCTTGGGGGTAGCGGGAGGCTATGCCTACGAG.

Turning to this clone: The read finishes 3 residues shy of the CDR3 end, and the germline J gene is used to complete it. The J gene is TRBJ2-7, the V gene TRBV2, with 7 bases identical to TRBD1. Trimming took 6 bases from V and 3 from J; bases not matched to a gene: 14. Per germline, CDR1 SNHLY and CDR2 FYNNEI. This CDR3 has 16 amino acids. The CDR3 bases that were read are TGTGCCAGCAGCCTTGAAGGGACAGCAGGAGGCTACGAG. Translating it yields CASSLEGTAGGYE. The complete CDR3 reads CASSLEGTAGGYEQYF.

The CDR3 sequence is CSASPASGSSYNEQFF. The sequenced part of the CDR3 DNA is TGCAGTGCTAGTCCGGCTAGCGGGAGCTCCTACAATGAG. J is TRBJ2-1 and V is TRBV20-1; 10 nucleotides agree with TRBD2. The read ends 3 residues early relative to the CDR3; the germline J gene fills the gap. The CDR3 extends over 16 amino acids. CDR1 and CDR2 (germline): DFQATT, SNEGSKA (reference sequence). V was pared by 3 bases and J by 0 bases, with 5 bases of the junction left unmatched.

Points on this clone: The CDR3 end is not reached by the read, which stops 3 residues before it; the germline J gene fills it in. V and J are TRBV5-8 and TRBJ2-1; D remains unclear. Trimming shortened V by 4 bases and J by 8 bases, and 7 bases separated the two germline ends. Germline CDR1 is SGHTS and CDR2 is YDEGEE. This CDR3 has 11 amino acids. The DNA read from the CDR3 is TGTGCCAGCAGCCTTTTGTATGAG. Translating gives CASSLLYE. In full, the CDR3 is CASSLLYEQFF. The variable domain in full, completed from reference TRBV5-8 and TRBJ2-1, reads EAGVTQSPTHLIKTRGQQATLRCSPISGHTSVYWYQQALGLGLQFLLWYDEGEERNRGNFPPRFSGRQFPNYSSELNVNALELEDSALYLCASSLLYEQFFGPGTRLTVL.

As to this clone: The read halts 3 residues ahead of the CDR3 end, with the missing end drawn from the germline J gene. This chain links TRBV20-1 with TRBJ1-1; 7 bases align to TRBD1. The CDR3 totals 14 residues. The junction had 7 bases not matched to a gene; V was cut back by 5 bases and J by 1 base. Germline CDR1 DFQATT, CDR2 SNEGSKA (reference sequence). The CDR3 reads CSAEDRDRNTEAFF. CDR3 DNA, as far as it was read: TGCAGTGCTGAAGACCGGGACAGGAACACTGAA.

Comment on this clone: The CDR3 goes on 3 residues after the read ends, and that part is filled in from the germline J gene. The V call is TRBV2, the J call TRBJ2-7, with D perhaps TRBD2 (6 bases). The CDR3 has 15 residues. Germline CDR1 and CDR2: SNHLY and FYNNEI. Trimming left V 3 bases short and J 2 bases short, with 14 bases between. CDR3 DNA, as far as it was read: TGTGCCAGCAGTGACCCGCGGGATCTACCCTACGAG. It specifies CASSDPRDLPYE. The complete CDR3 sequence is CASSDPRDLPYEQYF.

Concerning this clone itself: The read stops 3 residues short of the end of the CDR3; the missing end is completed from the germline J gene. This chain uses TRBV7-8 with TRBJ1-1; 10 nucleotides agree with TRBD1. Trimming took 5 bases from V and 4 from J; bases not matched to a gene: 10. This CDR3 spans 16 amino acids. Germline V gives CDR1 SGHVS, CDR2 FQNEAQ. CDR3 sequence: CASSNTRDRGTTEAFF. The covered CDR3 bases are TGTGCCAGCAGCAACACAAGGGACAGGGGTACCACTGAA.

Details on this clone: Sequencing ends 3 residues short of the CDR3 end; the germline J gene provides the rest. V usage is TRBV2 and J usage is TRBJ2-7, with no clear D. This CDR3 spans 13 amino acids. Germline V gene sequence: CDR1 SNHLY, CDR2 FYNNEI. V was pared by 6 bases and J by 0 bases, with 9 bases between. CDR3 DNA (partial): TGTGCCAGCAGCGGTAGTGTCTCCTACGAG. It specifies CASSGSVSYE. The full CDR3 protein reads CASSGSVSYEQYF.

About this clone: The CDR3 end lies 3 residues beyond the end of the read and is filled in from the germline J gene. The chain has TRBV5-1 and TRBJ2-1; 14 nucleotides agree with TRBD2. The V gene's germline CDR1 is SGHRS and CDR2 YFSETQ. There are 18 residues in the CDR3. V trimming: 4 bases; J trimming: 1 base; junction bases outside the gene matches: 7. The sequenced part of the CDR3 DNA is TGCGCCAGCAGCCAAGGACTAGCGGGGGGCAGGTCCTACAATGAG. It specifies CASSQGLAGGRSYNE. The complete CDR3 reads CASSQGLAGGRSYNEQFF.

As to this clone: The sequenced fragment ends 3 residues before the CDR3 boundary, so the rest is inferred from the germline J gene. V is TRBV6-1 and J is TRBJ1-5; D is possibly TRBD1 (5 bases). The CDR3 length is 14 residues. Germline V gene sequence: CDR1 MNHNS, CDR2 SASEGT. Trimming removed 4 bases from V and 7 bases from J, with 14 bases in between. The sequenced part of the CDR3 DNA is TGTGCCAGCAGTGCGGCAGGGAAGGGGCAGCCC. Its protein is CASSAAGKGQP. The full-length CDR3 reads as CASSAAGKGQPQHF.

As to this clone: The read terminates 3 residues ahead of where the CDR3 ends, so the germline J gene completes it. The rearrangement joins TRBV4-1 to TRBJ2-1; D is perhaps TRBD2 (6 bases). The CDR3 has 12 residues. V lost 1 base to trimming and J lost 9 bases, with 7 bases between them. Germline lookup yields CDR1 MGHRA and CDR2 YSYEKL. CDR3 DNA (partial): TGCGCCAGCAGCCAAGGGGACTTTGAG. Translating it yields CASSQGDFE. The CDR3 in full is CASSQGDFEQFF.

Details on this clone: The sequenced fragment ends 3 residues before the CDR3 boundary, so the rest is inferred from the germline J gene. V and J are TRBV20-1 and TRBJ2-3, with 8 bases aligning to TRBD2. The CDR3 runs 16 residues. Germline CDR1 reads DFQATT; CDR2 reads SNEGSKA (reference sequence). V lost 0 bases to trimming and J lost 2 bases; unmatched junction nucleotides: 7. CDR3 bases read: TGCAGTGCTAGAGAAGGGACTAGAGTTGACACAGATACG. Protein product: CSAREGTRVDTDT. The whole CDR3 region reads CSAREGTRVDTDTQYF.

About this clone itself: Sequencing ends 3 residues short of the CDR3 end; the germline J gene provides the rest. This chain links TRBV10-3 with TRBJ1-6, with D possibly TRBD1 on 5 matching bases. Trimming removed 7 bases from V and 7 bases from J, with 11 bases in between. The CDR3 consists of 13 residues. Germline CDR1 ENHRY, CDR2 SYGVKD. CDR3 sequence reads: CAITREGNSPLHF. CDR3 bases read: TGTGCCATCACCAGGGAGGGGAATTCACCC.

With regard to this clone: Read data end 3 residues before the CDR3 end; the end is taken from the germline J gene. The V and J genes are TRBV20-1 and TRBJ1-1, with 9 bases identical to TRBD1. The V gene's germline CDR1 is DFQATT and CDR2 SNEGSKA (reference sequence). V gave up 8 bases and J gave up 3 bases; unmatched junction bases: 4. This CDR3 has 12 amino acids. The part of the CDR3 DNA that was read is TGCAGTCCGCGGACAGGGGACACTGAA. This sequence encodes CSPRTGDTE. The complete CDR3 reads CSPRTGDTEAFF.

For this clone: Read data end 3 residues before the CDR3 end; the end is taken from the germline J gene. The chain has TRBV18 and TRBJ2-3; 10 bases fit TRBD2. Germline CDR1 reads KGHSH; CDR2 reads LQKENI. The CDR3 contains 17 residues. After removal of 3 bases from V and 6 bases from J, the junction contained 12 bases not matched to a gene. The covered CDR3 bases are TGTGCCAGCTCACCGATAACTAGCGGGATGGGGTTCGATACG. Amino acids: CASSPITSGMGFDT. The full CDR3 is CASSPITSGMGFDTQYF.

In the case of this clone: Read data end 3 residues before the CDR3 end; the end is taken from the germline J gene. This chain uses TRBV20-1 with TRBJ2-1; D is unresolved. V was clipped by 2 bases and J by 8 bases, with 22 bases between them. The CDR3 has 16 residues. The germline gives CDR1 DFQATT, CDR2 SNEGSKA (reference sequence). This chain's CDR3 is CSARSTTLGGTYEQFF. The covered CDR3 bases are TGCAGTGCTAGATCCACAACTCTAGGCGGAACCTATGAG.

As to this clone: Coverage ceases 3 residues before the CDR3 finishes, and the germline J gene fills in the end. The J gene is TRBJ1-1, the V gene TRBV29-1; D is possibly TRBD1 (6 bases). The CDR3 runs 16 residues. Deletions cut 1 base from V and 2 bases from J, with 17 bases between. The germline V gene encodes CDR1 SQVTM and CDR2 ANQGSEA. The CDR3 bases that were read are TGCAGCGTTGAAGGTGAGTCGGACAGAACAAACACTGAA. Encoded protein: CSVEGESDRTNTE. The CDR3 reads in full as CSVEGESDRTNTEAFF.

A note on this clone: The read finishes 3 residues shy of the CDR3 end, and the germline J gene is used to complete it. The genes are TRBV4-1 and TRBJ2-5; TRBD2 matches at 8 bases. With 0 bases clipped from V and 4 bases from J, the junction kept 1 base outside the gene matches. Germline V gives CDR1 MGHRA, CDR2 YSYEKL. CDR3 length: 14 residues. CDR3: CASSQDGLAETQYF. The sequenced part of the CDR3 DNA is TGCGCCAGCAGCCAAGATGGACTAGCAGAGACC.

Worth noting for this clone: From the germline J gene comes the end of the CDR3, since the read stops 3 residues before it. V usage is TRBV10-3 and J usage is TRBJ2-1; possibly TRBD2 for D (6 bases). Trimming removed 2 bases at V and 6 bases at J, with 11 bases between. This CDR3 region has 14 residues. Per germline, CDR1 ENHRY and CDR2 SYGVKD. CDR3 in amino acids: CAISERTTINEQFF. The DNA read from the CDR3 is TGTGCCATCAGTGAGCGGACTACCATCAATGAG.